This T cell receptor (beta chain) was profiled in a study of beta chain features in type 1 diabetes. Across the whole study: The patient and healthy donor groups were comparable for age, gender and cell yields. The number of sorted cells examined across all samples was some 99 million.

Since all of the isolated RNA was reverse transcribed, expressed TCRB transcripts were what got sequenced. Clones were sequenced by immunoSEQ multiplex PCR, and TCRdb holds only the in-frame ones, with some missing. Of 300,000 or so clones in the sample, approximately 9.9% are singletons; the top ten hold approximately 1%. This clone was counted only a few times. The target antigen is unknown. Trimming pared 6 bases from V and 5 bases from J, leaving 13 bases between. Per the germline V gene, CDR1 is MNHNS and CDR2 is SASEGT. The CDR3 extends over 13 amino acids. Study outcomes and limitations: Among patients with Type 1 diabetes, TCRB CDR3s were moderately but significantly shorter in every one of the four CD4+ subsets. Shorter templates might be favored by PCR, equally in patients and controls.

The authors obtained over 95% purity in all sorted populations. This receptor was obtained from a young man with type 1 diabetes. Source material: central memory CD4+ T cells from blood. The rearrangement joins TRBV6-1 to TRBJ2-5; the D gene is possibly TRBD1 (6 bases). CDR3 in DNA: TGTGCCAGCAGGGACAGCTTCGGGGAGACCCAGTACTTC. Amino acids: CASRDSFGETQYF.